The rows below give T cell receptor beta chains drawn from one sample of a study of T-cell reconstitution after alpha-beta-depleted transplantation in children. A single record per CDR3 protein comes from TCRdb applying MiXCR to the PCR reads. The data hold about a million distinct CDR3 sequences, with around 30% observed a single time. Here the sequenced sample was PBMCs, mostly from graft donor cells, taken 360 days after TCRalphabeta/CD19-depleted stem cell transplant. These receptor sequences come from a boy younger than two who had a stem cell transplant for SCID, so the T cells may come from the graft donor. Each CDR3 is given with its conserved first and last residue. D genes are given only for firm matches. The listing skips clone size in some rows; elsewhere it reads once, few, many or a size class.

v_gene: TRBV20-1; j_gene: TRBJ1-2; d_gene: NA; abundance: many; CDR3aa: CSAEEGETNYGYTF; CDR3nt: TGCAGTGCTGAGGAGGGTGAAACCAACTATGGCTACACCTTC
v_gene: TRBV9; j_gene: TRBJ2-7; d_gene: NA; abundance: NA; CDR3aa: CASSSQPGVLKEQYF; CDR3nt: TGTGCCAGCAGCTCCCAACCCGGGGTGTTGAAGGAGCAGTACTTC
v_gene: TRBV5-1; j_gene: TRBJ1-1; d_gene: TRBD1; abundance: NA; CDR3aa: CASSFGLDRGNTEAFF; CDR3nt: TGCGCCAGCAGCTTCGGCCTGGACAGGGGGAACACTGAAGCTTTCTTT
v_gene: TRBV20-1; j_gene: TRBJ2-7; d_gene: NA; abundance: few; CDR3aa: CSARWQAIPHF; CDR3nt: TGCAGTGCTAGATGGCAGGCCATTCCTCACTTC
v_gene: TRBV29-1; j_gene: TRBJ2-1; d_gene: NA; abundance: few; CDR3aa: CSVGKITANNEQFF; CDR3nt: TGCAGCGTTGGAAAGATAACGGCCAACAATGAGCAGTTCTTC
v_gene: TRBV5-6; j_gene: TRBJ2-1; d_gene: TRBD2; abundance: NA; CDR3aa: CASRDAGGRPYNEQFF; CDR3nt: TGTGCCAGCAGAGACGCGGGGGGCCGCCCCTACAATGAGCAGTTCTTC
v_gene: TRBV6-1; j_gene: TRBJ1-4; d_gene: TRBD1; abundance: NA; CDR3aa: CASRPTGQVYEKLFF; CDR3nt: TGTGCCAGCAGACCGACTGGACAGGTCTATGAAAAACTGTTTTTT
v_gene: TRBV12-3/TRBV12-4; j_gene: TRBJ2-2; d_gene: NA; abundance: few; CDR3aa: CASIPRSGGELFF; CDR3nt: TGTGCCAGCATCCCCCGTTCCGGCGGGGAGCTGTTTTTT
v_gene: TRBV12-3/TRBV12-4; j_gene: TRBJ1-2; d_gene: NA; abundance: NA; CDR3aa: CASSYVWAVEGYTF; CDR3nt: TGTGCCAGCAGTTACGTGTGGGCGGTGGAGGGCTACACCTTC
v_gene: TRBV12-3/TRBV12-4; j_gene: TRBJ2-3; d_gene: TRBD1; abundance: few; CDR3aa: CASSLAPGQGGADTQYF; CDR3nt: TGTGCCAGCAGTTTAGCCCCGGGACAGGGGGGCGCAGATACGCAGTATTTT
v_gene: TRBV12-3/TRBV12-4; j_gene: TRBJ2-3; d_gene: NA; abundance: NA; CDR3aa: CASSYGAGSTDTQYF; CDR3nt: TGTGCCAGCAGTTATGGGGCCGGAAGCACAGATACGCAGTATTTT
v_gene: TRBV6-2/TRBV6-3; j_gene: TRBJ2-2; d_gene: TRBD2; abundance: few; CDR3aa: CASLALRDSGDTGELFF; CDR3nt: TGTGCCAGCCTTGCCCTGCGGGATAGCGGGGACACCGGGGAGCTGTTTTTT
v_gene: TRBV27; j_gene: TRBJ2-3; d_gene: NA; abundance: NA; CDR3aa: CASSFALPTDTQYF; CDR3nt: TGTGCCAGCAGTTTCGCCCTCCCCACAGATACGCAGTATTTT
v_gene: TRBV7-2; j_gene: TRBJ2-1; d_gene: TRBD2; abundance: once; CDR3aa: CASSWTSGGNGEQFF; CDR3nt: TGTGCCAGCAGCTGGACTAGCGGGGGGAACGGTGAGCAGTTCTTC
v_gene: TRBV12-3/TRBV12-4; j_gene: TRBJ1-1; d_gene: NA; abundance: NA; CDR3aa: CASSLGGPSLNAFF; CDR3nt: TGTGCCAGCAGTTTAGGTGGTCCGAGCCTGAATGCTTTCTTT
v_gene: TRBV9; j_gene: TRBJ2-7; d_gene: TRBD1; abundance: NA; CDR3aa: CASSPTGGTYEQYF; CDR3nt: TGTGCCAGCAGCCCGACAGGGGGGACCTACGAGCAGTACTTC
v_gene: TRBV9; j_gene: TRBJ2-5; d_gene: NA; abundance: NA; CDR3aa: CASSDRGPSQTGTQYF; CDR3nt: TGTGCCAGCAGCGACAGAGGGCCTTCCCAAACAGGGACCCAGTACTTC
v_gene: TRBV5-1; j_gene: TRBJ2-7; d_gene: TRBD2; abundance: few; CDR3aa: CASSWTSGGGYEQYF; CDR3nt: TGCGCCAGCAGCTGGACTAGCGGGGGGGGCTACGAGCAGTACTTC
v_gene: TRBV5-8; j_gene: TRBJ2-3; d_gene: NA; abundance: NA; CDR3aa: CASSLEDVFPDTQYF; CDR3nt: TGTGCCAGCAGCTTGGAGGACGTATTCCCAGATACGCAGTATTTT
v_gene: TRBV10-3; j_gene: TRBJ2-7; d_gene: TRBD1; abundance: NA; CDR3aa: CAISDRGLYEQYF; CDR3nt: TGTGCCATCAGCGACAGGGGGCTCTACGAGCAGTACTTC
v_gene: TRBV5-1; j_gene: TRBJ2-1; d_gene: TRBD1; abundance: NA; CDR3aa: CASSRTPVGQGLGNEQFF; CDR3nt: TGCGCCAGCAGCCGAACACCCGTGGGACAGGGGTTAGGCAATGAGCAGTTCTTC
v_gene: TRBV5-1; j_gene: TRBJ2-3; d_gene: NA; abundance: NA; CDR3aa: CASSTQLGTDTQYF; CDR3nt: TGCGCCAGCAGCACCCAATTAGGGACAGATACGCAGTATTTT
v_gene: TRBV7-9; j_gene: TRBJ2-1; d_gene: NA; abundance: few; CDR3aa: CASSLDSVGNEQFF; CDR3nt: TGTGCCAGCAGCCTCGATAGCGTGGGCAATGAGCAGTTCTTC
v_gene: TRBV7-2; j_gene: TRBJ1-5; d_gene: NA; abundance: NA; CDR3aa: CASSPRAGPGQPQHF; CDR3nt: TGTGCCAGCAGCCCCCGGGCAGGCCCGGGACAGCCCCAGCATTTT
v_gene: TRBV12-3/TRBV12-4; j_gene: TRBJ1-2; d_gene: NA; abundance: NA; CDR3aa: CASSLNRKDGYYGYTF; CDR3nt: TGTGCCAGCAGTTTAAACCGGAAGGACGGCTACTATGGCTACACCTTC
v_gene: TRBV4-1; j_gene: TRBJ2-1; d_gene: NA; abundance: few; CDR3aa: CASSQRGLFNEQFF; CDR3nt: TGCGCCAGCAGCCAGAGAGGACTGTTCAATGAGCAGTTCTTC
v_gene: TRBV20-1; j_gene: TRBJ2-7; d_gene: NA; abundance: NA; CDR3aa: CSARATGDSYEQYF; CDR3nt: TGCAGTGCTAGAGCTACAGGGGACTCTTACGAGCAGTACTTC
v_gene: TRBV2; j_gene: TRBJ2-2; d_gene: NA; abundance: NA; CDR3aa: CATTGQGNTGELFF; CDR3nt: TGTGCCACTACGGGGCAGGGAAACACCGGGGAGCTGTTTTTT
v_gene: TRBV9; j_gene: TRBJ2-4; d_gene: TRBD2; abundance: NA; CDR3aa: CASSVGLEGIQYF; CDR3nt: TGTGCCAGCAGCGTTGGACTAGAAGGCATTCAGTACTTC
v_gene: TRBV12-3/TRBV12-4; j_gene: TRBJ2-7; d_gene: NA; abundance: many; CDR3aa: CASRNLGGLAYEQYF; CDR3nt: TGTGCCAGCAGAAACCTGGGGGGGCTGGCCTACGAGCAGTACTTC
v_gene: TRBV6-1; j_gene: TRBJ2-1; d_gene: TRBD2; abundance: NA; CDR3aa: CASTSSGVSYNEQFF; CDR3nt: TGTGCCAGCACATCTAGCGGCGTTTCCTACAATGAGCAGTTCTTC
v_gene: TRBV15; j_gene: TRBJ2-3; d_gene: NA; abundance: NA; CDR3aa: CATSALAGTDTQYF; CDR3nt: TGTGCCACCAGCGCCTTAGCAGGCACAGATACGCAGTATTTT
v_gene: TRBV6-5; j_gene: TRBJ2-2; d_gene: TRBD2; abundance: NA; CDR3aa: CASTSIAGGRRTGELFF; CDR3nt: TGTGCCAGCACTTCTATAGCGGGGGGACGCAGGACCGGGGAGCTGTTTTTT
v_gene: TRBV12-3/TRBV12-4; j_gene: TRBJ2-7; d_gene: NA; abundance: NA; CDR3aa: CASSRTIYEQYF; CDR3nt: TGTGCCAGCAGTCGGACCATATACGAGCAGTACTTC
v_gene: TRBV7-2; j_gene: TRBJ2-5; d_gene: NA; abundance: NA; CDR3aa: CASSLSFRHFQETQYF; CDR3nt: TGTGCCAGCAGCTTATCTTTTCGGCACTTCCAAGAGACCCAGTACTTC
v_gene: TRBV2; j_gene: TRBJ1-4; d_gene: NA; abundance: NA; CDR3aa: CASSPSGVGAEKLFF; CDR3nt: TGTGCCAGCAGCCCGAGTGGGGTTGGGGCTGAAAAACTGTTTTTT
v_gene: TRBV6-1; j_gene: TRBJ2-5; d_gene: TRBD2; abundance: NA; CDR3aa: CASSEEVAGTQETQYF; CDR3nt: TGTGCCAGCAGTGAAGAGGTAGCGGGCACCCAAGAGACCCAGTACTTC
v_gene: TRBV12-3/TRBV12-4; j_gene: TRBJ2-7; d_gene: TRBD1; abundance: few; CDR3aa: CASSLFRGLPHEQYF; CDR3nt: TGTGCCAGCAGTTTATTCAGGGGGCTCCCCCACGAGCAGTACTTC
v_gene: TRBV28; j_gene: TRBJ2-7; d_gene: NA; abundance: NA; CDR3aa: CASSFASTVSYEQYF; CDR3nt: TGTGCCAGCAGTTTCGCGTCGACAGTCTCCTACGAGCAGTACTTC
v_gene: TRBV20-1; j_gene: TRBJ2-7; d_gene: TRBD1; abundance: NA; CDR3aa: CSAAQGDYEQYF; CDR3nt: TGCAGTGCTGCCCAGGGGGACTACGAGCAGTACTTC
v_gene: TRBV20-1; j_gene: TRBJ1-5; d_gene: TRBD1; abundance: NA; CDR3aa: CSARDSSTGGNQPQHF; CDR3nt: TGCAGTGCTAGGGATTCCTCGACAGGGGGCAATCAGCCCCAGCATTTT
v_gene: TRBV7-9; j_gene: TRBJ1-3; d_gene: NA; abundance: NA; CDR3aa: CASSLGGVSGNTIYF; CDR3nt: TGTGCCAGCAGCTTAGGTGGGGTATCTGGAAACACCATATATTTT
v_gene: TRBV4-1; j_gene: TRBJ2-3; d_gene: NA; abundance: few; CDR3aa: CASSHPGLSDTQYF; CDR3nt: TGCGCCAGCAGCCACCCAGGGCTGTCGGATACGCAGTATTTT
v_gene: TRBV5-1; j_gene: TRBJ2-1; d_gene: NA; abundance: few; CDR3aa: CASSLGVGGPASEQFF; CDR3nt: TGCGCCAGCAGCTTGGGGGTGGGGGGGCCCGCATCGGAGCAGTTCTTC
v_gene: TRBV3-1; j_gene: TRBJ1-6; d_gene: NA; abundance: NA; CDR3aa: CASSLGGGDNSPLHF; CDR3nt: TGTGCCAGCAGCCTAGGGGGGGGTGATAATTCACCCCTCCACTTT
v_gene: TRBV12-3/TRBV12-4; j_gene: TRBJ1-2; d_gene: TRBD1; abundance: few; CDR3aa: CASSRSRGPNYGYTF; CDR3nt: TGTGCCAGCAGCCGAAGCAGGGGGCCTAACTATGGCTACACCTTC
v_gene: TRBV7-8; j_gene: TRBJ2-1; d_gene: TRBD2; abundance: NA; CDR3aa: CASSSGLGNYDEQFF; CDR3nt: TGTGCCAGCAGCTCAGGACTAGGTAATTATGATGAGCAGTTCTTC
v_gene: TRBV12-3/TRBV12-4; j_gene: TRBJ1-1; d_gene: TRBD1; abundance: few; CDR3aa: CASRRQGKGSTEAFF; CDR3nt: TGTGCCAGCAGGCGACAGGGGAAGGGTAGCACTGAAGCTTTCTTT
v_gene: TRBV7-3; j_gene: TRBJ1-3; d_gene: NA; abundance: NA; CDR3aa: CASSLSPGIAGNTIYF; CDR3nt: TGTGCCAGCAGCTTATCCCCGGGGATCGCTGGAAACACCATATATTTT
v_gene: TRBV3-1; j_gene: TRBJ2-5; d_gene: TRBD2; abundance: many; CDR3aa: CASSLGLAGAQETQYF; CDR3nt: TGTGCCAGCAGCCTGGGACTAGCGGGGGCCCAAGAGACCCAGTACTTC
v_gene: TRBV2; j_gene: TRBJ2-1; d_gene: NA; abundance: NA; CDR3aa: CASSEWARGPFF; CDR3nt: TGTGCCAGCAGCGAATGGGCCCGGGGACCGTTCTTC
v_gene: TRBV27; j_gene: TRBJ2-5; d_gene: NA; abundance: NA; CDR3aa: CASSSHTKGGTQYF; CDR3nt: TGTGCCAGCAGTTCCCATACCAAAGGCGGGACCCAGTACTTC
v_gene: TRBV12-3/TRBV12-4; j_gene: TRBJ1-2; d_gene: TRBD1; abundance: NA; CDR3aa: CASSPDRGDYGYTF; CDR3nt: TGTGCCAGCAGTCCGGACAGGGGGGACTATGGCTACACCTTC
v_gene: TRBV6-1; j_gene: TRBJ1-3; d_gene: NA; abundance: NA; CDR3aa: CASSLPRGPGNTIYF; CDR3nt: TGTGCCAGCAGTCTGCCCCGGGGGCCTGGAAACACCATATATTTT
v_gene: TRBV6-1; j_gene: TRBJ1-5; d_gene: NA; abundance: NA; CDR3aa: CASSPQVSNQPQHF; CDR3nt: TGTGCCAGCAGCCCGCAGGTTAGCAATCAGCCCCAGCATTTT
v_gene: TRBV4-3; j_gene: TRBJ2-3; d_gene: TRBD2; abundance: NA; CDR3aa: CASSKFLAGGLDTQYF; CDR3nt: TGCGCCAGCAGCAAGTTTCTAGCGGGGGGGCTGGATACGCAGTATTTT
v_gene: TRBV4-1; j_gene: TRBJ1-2; d_gene: NA; abundance: NA; CDR3aa: CASSQGRALNYGYTF; CDR3nt: TGCGCCAGCAGCCAAGGAAGGGCACTTAACTATGGCTACACCTTC